Below, one T cell receptor beta chain is given with its context. Antigen: not known. Trimming stripped 2 bases from V and 2 bases from J, with 10 bases between. The CDR3 spans 15 residues. CDR1 and CDR2 from the germline V gene are MDHEN and SYDVKM. These data are taken from a study of shared clonotypes between healthy human individuals. Broader study findings: Naive subsets typically showed greater estimated richness than memory subsets. When compared with the clonotypes that were shared by all four sorted-subset donors, the non-shared clonotypes turned out to have lower generation probabilities. Blood alone was sampled, and tissue repertoires likely differ.

CD4+ cell separation produced CD45RA+ naive and CD45RA-negative memory subsets. Repertoires were generated with immunoSEQ multiplex PCR, while TCRdb's copy carries only in-frame clones and drops some. The sample lists roughly 2.2 million clones; 85% to 95% were seen once. The origin of this receptor is a man aged 18-30 years in good health. Some clones in this sample may be carry-over from other donors' samples. Sequenced: naive CD4+ T cells from PBMCs. Specified subset: CD45RA+ positively selected. The rearrangement uses TRBV28 and TRBJ1-5; TRBD1 is a possible D gene (6 bases). The CDR3 DNA follows: TGTGCCAGCAGTTTAGGGGACATTCGCAATCAGCCCCAGCATTTT. This gives the protein CASSLGDIRNQPQHF.